These T cell receptor beta chains were read from a single sample in a study of T-cell reconstitution after alpha-beta-depleted transplantation in children. TCRdb ran MiXCR on the PCR reads and lists one entry per CDR3 protein. The table shows around 410,000 distinct CDR3 sequences, with 11% occurring only once. Sequences were derived from PBMCs from the stem cell graft donor, sampled from the stem cell graft. Source of these receptors: a human donor who donated a stem cell graft to a child with acute myeloid leukemia. Each CDR3 is given with its conserved first and last residue. Each record gives: clone size, D gene, CDR3 length, J gene, V gene, CDR3 DNA, CDR3 protein. D genes are given only for firm matches. The listing skips clone size in some rows; elsewhere it reads once, few, many or a size class.

NA,TRBD2,14,TRBJ2-1,TRBV29-1,TGCAGCGCCGGACTAGCGGGCGGTGCGGCTGAGCAGTTCTTC,CSAGLAGGAAEQFF
few,TRBD1,16,TRBJ2-5,TRBV5-1,TGCGCCAGCAGCTTGGAAGCCGGGACAGGGCCAGAGACCCAGTACTTC,CASSLEAGTGPETQYF
NA,NA,14,TRBJ1-4,TRBV12-3/TRBV12-4,TGTGCCATCAGCGACGAAAAAGATGGGGAAAAACTGTTTTTT,CAISDEKDGEKLFF
few,TRBD2,14,TRBJ2-7,TRBV20-1,TGCAGTGCTAGAGACCTAGCGGGAGTCCGCGAGCAGTACTTC,CSARDLAGVREQYF
NA,NA,15,TRBJ2-3,TRBV20-1,TGCAGTGCTACACCCTGGCAGGGGGGGTTAGATACGCAGTATTTT,CSATPWQGGLDTQYF
NA,TRBD2,15,TRBJ2-7,TRBV27,TGTGCCAGCAGTTTAAGCGGGAGGGCCGGATACGAGCAGTACTTC,CASSLSGRAGYEQYF
few,NA,13,TRBJ2-1,TRBV28,TGTGCCAGCAGTTTGTACAGCGACAATGAGCAGTTCTTC,CASSLYSDNEQFF
NA,NA,12,TRBJ1-1,TRBV5-1,TGCGCCAGCAGCGAGTGGAACACTGAAGCTTTCTTT,CASSEWNTEAFF
few,TRBD2,16,TRBJ2-3,TRBV20-1,TGCAGTGCTAGAGTGACTAGCGGGAGGACCACAGATACGCAGTATTTT,CSARVTSGRTTDTQYF
many,NA,16,TRBJ1-3,TRBV10-3,TGTGCCATCAGTGCCCAACAGTTGAGCTCTGGAAACACCATATATTTT,CAISAQQLSSGNTIYF
few,NA,13,TRBJ1-5,TRBV29-1,TGCAGCGTTCTGACAGGAAGCAATCAGCCCCAGCATTTT,CSVLTGSNQPQHF
many,NA,14,TRBJ2-2,TRBV4-2,TGTGCCAGCAGCCAAGATGGGAGGACCGGGGAGCTGTTTTTT,CASSQDGRTGELFF
NA,NA,13,TRBJ1-2,TRBV21-1,TGTGCCAGCAGCAAGGGACGGCTCTATGGCTACACCTTC,CASSKGRLYGYTF
NA,NA,14,TRBJ1-2,TRBV7-9,TGTGCCAGCAGCCCCAAGACAGGATTCTATGGCTACACCTTC,CASSPKTGFYGYTF
few,TRBD1,15,TRBJ1-5,TRBV6-1,TGTGCCAGCAATAAAGGGACAGGATCCAATCAGCCCCAGCATTTT,CASNKGTGSNQPQHF
NA,NA,13,TRBJ2-7,TRBV12-3/TRBV12-4,TGTGCCAGCAGAAGTAGGTGGCAGTACGAGCAGTACTTC,CASRSRWQYEQYF
many,NA,14,TRBJ2-2,TRBV10-3,TGTGCCAAGGCGGGACGGGCGAACACCGGGGAGCTGTTTTTT,CAKAGRANTGELFF
few,TRBD2,18,TRBJ2-3,TRBV7-8,TGTGCCAGCAGCTTAGCCCGAACTAGCGCATCTAGCACAGATACGCAGTATTTT,CASSLARTSASSTDTQYF
many,NA,11,TRBJ2-3,TRBV10-3,TGTGCCATCAGTCGGACAGATACGCAGTATTTT,CAISRTDTQYF
NA,TRBD1,15,TRBJ1-4,TRBV7-2,TGTGCCAGCAGCTCAACTACAGGGGTTGACGAAAAACTGTTTTTT,CASSSTTGVDEKLFF
NA,NA,12,TRBJ2-5,TRBV30,TGTGCCTGGTCGCCCCTCGAAGAGACCCAGTACTTC,CAWSPLEETQYF
NA,NA,15,TRBJ2-5,TRBV7-9,TGTGCCAGCAGCCTCCAAGCGTCCCCGGGAGAGACCCAGTACTTC,CASSLQASPGETQYF
few,TRBD1,16,TRBJ2-7,TRBV9,TGTGCCAGCAGCGCCGGCGGACAGGAGAGCTCCTACGAGCAGTACTTC,CASSAGGQESSYEQYF
NA,NA,13,TRBJ1-2,TRBV29-1,TGCAGCGTTGAAGTCCGGGTTGCGGGTGGCTACACCTTC,CSVEVRVAGGYTF
many,NA,15,TRBJ1-6,TRBV5-1,TGCGCCAGCAGCCGACAATCAGGGGACGATTCACCCCTCCACTTT,CASSRQSGDDSPLHF
NA,NA,14,TRBJ1-1,TRBV19,TGTGCCAGTAGTATAGAGACAGGGAACACTGAAGCTTTCTTT,CASSIETGNTEAFF
NA,NA,14,TRBJ1-5,TRBV12-3/TRBV12-4,TGTGCCAGCAGTTTGTGGCACAGCAATCAGCCCCAGCATTTT,CASSLWHSNQPQHF
NA,TRBD2,15,TRBJ2-1,TRBV2,TGTGCCAGCAGCGCCAGCGGGGGTAGTGCGGATGAGCAGTTCTTC,CASSASGGSADEQFF
many,NA,14,TRBJ2-2,TRBV12-3/TRBV12-4,TGTGCCAGCAGTTCTAACAGAAACACCGGGGAGCTGTTTTTT,CASSSNRNTGELFF
few,NA,13,TRBJ2-7,TRBV6-2/TRBV6-3,TGTGCCTCGAGTAGGGGCCACCTCTACGAGCAGTACTTC,CASSRGHLYEQYF
few,TRBD2,17,TRBJ2-2,TRBV7-2,TGTGCCAGCAGCGGAAGGACTAGCCACAAGAACACCGGGGAGCTGTTTTTT,CASSGRTSHKNTGELFF
NA,NA,20,TRBJ2-2,TRBV12-3/TRBV12-4,TGTGCCAGCAGTTTTGGGCCCATGGGGATAGAAGGGGCGTACACCGGGGAGCTGTTTTTT,CASSFGPMGIEGAYTGELFF
few,NA,14,TRBJ2-7,TRBV4-1,TGCGCCAGCAGCCAAGGGGTCGGCGGGTACGAGCAGTACTTC,CASSQGVGGYEQYF
NA,NA,13,TRBJ2-2,TRBV3-1,TGTGCCAGTGGGGGCGCGAACACCGGGGAGCTGTTTTTT,CASGGANTGELFF
NA,TRBD1,15,TRBJ2-3,TRBV12-3/TRBV12-4,TGTGCCAGCGATGGGGACAGGGGCAGCACAGATACGCAGTATTTT,CASDGDRGSTDTQYF
few,TRBD1,15,TRBJ2-2,TRBV6-1,TGTGCCAGCAGTGAGCAGACAGGGGCTACTGGGGAGCTGTTTTTT,CASSEQTGATGELFF
NA,NA,14,TRBJ1-6,TRBV5-5,TGTGCCAGCAGACCATGGCAGGGAAATTCACCCCTCCACTTT,CASRPWQGNSPLHF
few,NA,13,TRBJ1-2,TRBV20-1,TGCAGTGCCATAGAAGAACCCCCCTATGGCTACACCTTC,CSAIEEPPYGYTF
few,NA,14,TRBJ1-5,TRBV7-3,TGTGCCAGCAGCCTCGGTCCAGGGAGCCAGCCCCAGCATTTT,CASSLGPGSQPQHF
NA,NA,14,TRBJ2-7,TRBV5-5,TGTGCCAGCAGCCTGGGGGACGGTAACCACGAGCAGTACTTC,CASSLGDGNHEQYF
few,TRBD2,14,TRBJ2-2,TRBV29-1,TGCAGCGTTGGGACTAGCGGGAACACCGGGGAGCTGTTTTTT,CSVGTSGNTGELFF
few,NA,14,TRBJ2-3,TRBV9,TGTGCCAGCAGCGGTCAGGCCGCCACAGATACGCAGTATTTT,CASSGQAATDTQYF
NA,NA,13,TRBJ1-1,TRBV20-1,TGCAGTGCCAGGAACTCCATGAACACTGAAGCTTTCTTT,CSARNSMNTEAFF
NA,NA,13,TRBJ2-2,TRBV2,TGTGCCAGCAGGGGACTTGATACCGGGGAGCTGTTTTTT,CASRGLDTGELFF
few,NA,13,TRBJ1-3,TRBV29-1,TGCAGCGTTGAATTCGGCTCTGGAAACACCATATATTTT,CSVEFGSGNTIYF
few,TRBD1,16,TRBJ2-1,TRBV5-1,TGCGCCAGCAGCTCAACTGGGACAGGCTCCTACAATGAGCAGTTCTTC,CASSSTGTGSYNEQFF
NA,TRBD2,13,TRBJ2-1,TRBV3-1,TGTGCCAGCAGCCGAAGCGGGATCGGAGAGCAGTTCTTC,CASSRSGIGEQFF
few,NA,15,TRBJ2-2,TRBV7-3,TGTGCCAGCAGCTTTAGCGGTTTGAACACCGGGGAGCTGTTTTTT,CASSFSGLNTGELFF
few,TRBD1,13,TRBJ2-3,TRBV20-1,TGCAGTGCCGACAGGGCTGGCACAGATACGCAGTATTTT,CSADRAGTDTQYF
few,TRBD2,15,TRBJ2-7,TRBV4-2,TGTGCCAGCAGCCAAGATCCTAGCGGGATCTACGAGCAGTACTTC,CASSQDPSGIYEQYF